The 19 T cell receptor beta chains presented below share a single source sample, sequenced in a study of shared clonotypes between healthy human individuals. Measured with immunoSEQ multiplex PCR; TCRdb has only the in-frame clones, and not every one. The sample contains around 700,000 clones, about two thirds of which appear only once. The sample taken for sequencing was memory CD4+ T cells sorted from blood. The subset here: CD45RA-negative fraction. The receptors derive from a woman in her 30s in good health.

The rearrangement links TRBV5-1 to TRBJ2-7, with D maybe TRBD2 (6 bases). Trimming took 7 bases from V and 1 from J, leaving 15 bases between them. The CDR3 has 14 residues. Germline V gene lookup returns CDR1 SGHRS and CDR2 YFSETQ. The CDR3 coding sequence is TGCGCCAGCGGGTCAGCCGGAGGGTCCTACGAGCAGTACTTC. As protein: CASGSAGGSYEQYF.

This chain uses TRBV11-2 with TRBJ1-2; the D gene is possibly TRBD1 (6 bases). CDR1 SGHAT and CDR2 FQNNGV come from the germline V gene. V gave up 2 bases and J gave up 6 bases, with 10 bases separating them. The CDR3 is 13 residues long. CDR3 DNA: TGTGCCAGCAGCTTACAACAGGGTAATGGCTACACCTTC. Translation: CASSLQQGNGYTF. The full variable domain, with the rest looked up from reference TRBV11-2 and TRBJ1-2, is EAGVAQSPRYKIIEKRQSVAFWCNPISGHATLYWYQQILGQGPKLLIQFQNNGVVDDSQLPKDRFSAERLKGVDSTLKIQPAKLEDSAVYLCASSLQQGNGYTFGSGTRLTVV.

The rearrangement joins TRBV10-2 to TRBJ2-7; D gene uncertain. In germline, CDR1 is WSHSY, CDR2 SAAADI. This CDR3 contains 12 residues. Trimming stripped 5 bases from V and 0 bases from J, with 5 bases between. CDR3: CASSIDSYEQYF. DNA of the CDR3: TGCGCCAGCAGTATTGACTCCTACGAGCAGTACTTC.

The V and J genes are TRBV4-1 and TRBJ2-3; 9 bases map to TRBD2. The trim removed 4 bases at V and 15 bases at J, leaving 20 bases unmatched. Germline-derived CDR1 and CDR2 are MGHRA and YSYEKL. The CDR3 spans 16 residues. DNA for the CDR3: TGCGCCAGCAGCCTTCCAGGGTCGGCTAGCGGGGACCGGGTCTATTTT. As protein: CASSLPGSASGDRVYF.

The CDR3 region has the DNA TGTGCCAGCAGTTTTACCCCAGGGTCGTCTGGCTATGGCTACACCTTC. It is translated as CASSFTPGSSGYGYTF. This sequence joins TRBV27 and TRBJ1-2; possible D gene TRBD1, 5 bases. The CDR3 loop spans 16 amino acids. Germline CDR1 reads MNHEY; CDR2 reads SMNVEV (reference sequence). V lost 3 bases to trimming and J lost 4 bases, with 18 bases between them.

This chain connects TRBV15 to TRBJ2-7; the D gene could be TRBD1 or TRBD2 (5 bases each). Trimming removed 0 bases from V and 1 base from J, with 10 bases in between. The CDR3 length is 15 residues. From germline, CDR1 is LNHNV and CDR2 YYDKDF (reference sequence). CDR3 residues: CATSRDEGKSYEQYF. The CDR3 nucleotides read TGTGCCACCAGCAGAGATGAGGGGAAATCCTACGAGCAGTACTTC.

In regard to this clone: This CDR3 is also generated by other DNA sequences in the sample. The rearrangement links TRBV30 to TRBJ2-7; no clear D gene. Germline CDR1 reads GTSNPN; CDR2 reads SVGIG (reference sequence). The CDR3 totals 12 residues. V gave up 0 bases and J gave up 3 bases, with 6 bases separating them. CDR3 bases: TGTGCCTGGAGTGTCTCCGGCTACGAGCAGTACTTC. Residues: CAWSVSGYEQYF.

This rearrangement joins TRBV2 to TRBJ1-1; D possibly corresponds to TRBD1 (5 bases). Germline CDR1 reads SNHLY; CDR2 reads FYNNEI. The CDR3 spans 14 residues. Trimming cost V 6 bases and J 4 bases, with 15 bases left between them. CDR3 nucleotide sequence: TGTGCCAGCAGAGTCAGGGTTCGGGGCACTGAAGCTTTCTTT. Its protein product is CASRVRVRGTEAFF.

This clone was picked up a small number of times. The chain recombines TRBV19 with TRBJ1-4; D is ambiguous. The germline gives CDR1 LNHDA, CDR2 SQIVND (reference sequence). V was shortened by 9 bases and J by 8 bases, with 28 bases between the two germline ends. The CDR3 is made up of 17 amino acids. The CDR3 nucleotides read TGTGCCAGCCGAAGTAGGACCGTTCGGGTCGGCGGGGAAAAACTGTTTTTT. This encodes CASRSRTVRVGGEKLFF.

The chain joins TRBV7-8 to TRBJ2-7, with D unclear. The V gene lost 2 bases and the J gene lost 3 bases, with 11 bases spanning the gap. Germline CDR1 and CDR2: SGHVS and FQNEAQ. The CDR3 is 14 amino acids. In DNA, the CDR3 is TGTGCCAGCAGCTTAAGTGGGGAAATCTACGAGCAGTACTTC. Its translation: CASSLSGEIYEQYF.

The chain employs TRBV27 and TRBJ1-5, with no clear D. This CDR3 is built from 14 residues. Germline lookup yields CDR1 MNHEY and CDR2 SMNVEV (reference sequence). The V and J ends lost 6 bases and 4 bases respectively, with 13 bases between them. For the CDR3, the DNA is TGTGCCAGCAGCCCTTTGCGGGAAAATCAGCCCCAGCATTTT. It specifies CASSPLRENQPQHF.

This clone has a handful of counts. Here the CDR3 reads CASSSQARYNEQFF. In DNA, the CDR3 is TGTGCCAGTAGTAGTCAGGCTCGATACAATGAGCAGTTCTTC. This chain connects TRBV19 to TRBJ2-1; D remains unclear. Trimming took off 4 bases at V and 4 bases at J, with 11 bases between the two ends. Germline CDR1 reads LNHDA; CDR2 reads SQIVND (reference sequence). The CDR3 totals 14 residues.

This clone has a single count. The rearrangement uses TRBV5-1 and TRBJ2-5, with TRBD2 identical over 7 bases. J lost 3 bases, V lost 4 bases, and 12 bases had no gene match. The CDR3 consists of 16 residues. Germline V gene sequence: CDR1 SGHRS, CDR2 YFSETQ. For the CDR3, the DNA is TGCGCCAGCAGCCTGGTTGGTAGCGGGCCCGAAGAGACCCAGTACTTC. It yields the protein CASSLVGSGPEETQYF.

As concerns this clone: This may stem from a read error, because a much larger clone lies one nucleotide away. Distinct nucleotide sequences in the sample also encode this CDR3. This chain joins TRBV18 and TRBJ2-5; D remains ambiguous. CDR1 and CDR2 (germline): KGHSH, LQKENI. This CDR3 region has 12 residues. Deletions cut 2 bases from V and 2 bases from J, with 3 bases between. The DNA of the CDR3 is TGTGCCAGCTCACCAGGACAAGAGACCCAGTACTTC. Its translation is CASSPGQETQYF.

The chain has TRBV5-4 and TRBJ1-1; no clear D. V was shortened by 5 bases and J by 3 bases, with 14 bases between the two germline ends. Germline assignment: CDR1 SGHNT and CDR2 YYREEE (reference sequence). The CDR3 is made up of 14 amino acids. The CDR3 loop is CASRPLPPDTEAFF. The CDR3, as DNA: TGTGCCAGCAGACCCCTTCCCCCGGACACTGAAGCTTTCTTT.

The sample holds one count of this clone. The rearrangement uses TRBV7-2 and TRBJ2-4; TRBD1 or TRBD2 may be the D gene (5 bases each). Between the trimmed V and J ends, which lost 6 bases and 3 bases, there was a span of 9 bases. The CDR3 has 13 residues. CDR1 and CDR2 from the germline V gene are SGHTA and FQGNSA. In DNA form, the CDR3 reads TGTGCCAGCAGGCAGGGAGTCAAAAACATTCAGTACTTC. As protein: CASRQGVKNIQYF.

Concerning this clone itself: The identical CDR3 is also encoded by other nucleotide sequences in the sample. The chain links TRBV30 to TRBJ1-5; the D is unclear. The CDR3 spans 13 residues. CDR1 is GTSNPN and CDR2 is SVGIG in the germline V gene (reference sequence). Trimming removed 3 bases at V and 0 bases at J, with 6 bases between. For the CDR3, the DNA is TGTGCCTGGAGCATGGATAGCAATCAGCCCCAGCATTTT. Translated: CAWSMDSNQPQHF.

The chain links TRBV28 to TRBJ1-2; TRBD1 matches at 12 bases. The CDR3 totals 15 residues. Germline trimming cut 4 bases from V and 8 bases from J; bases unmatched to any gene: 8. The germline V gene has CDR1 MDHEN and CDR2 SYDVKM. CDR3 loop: CASSYPGQGAGGYTF. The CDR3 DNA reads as TGTGCCAGCAGTTACCCGGGACAGGGGGCGGGAGGCTACACCTTC.

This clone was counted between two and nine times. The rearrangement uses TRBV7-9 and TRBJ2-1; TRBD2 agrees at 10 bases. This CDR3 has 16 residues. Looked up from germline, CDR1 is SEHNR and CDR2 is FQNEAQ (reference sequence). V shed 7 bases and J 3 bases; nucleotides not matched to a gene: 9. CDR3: CASKARASGSYNEQFF. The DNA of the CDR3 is TGTGCCAGCAAAGCGAGGGCTAGCGGGAGCTACAATGAGCAGTTCTTC.